These 21 T cell receptor beta chains were all obtained from the same sample, sequenced in a study of blood T cell repertoires in COVID-19 (TCRdb year 2020). Receptors were amplified or captured by the immunoSEQ multiplex PCR assay. The immuneACCESS repertoire file appears here via TCRdb, limited to in-frame rearrangements. These files lack a portion of the clones; in checked studies, under half of the deficit traces to unresolved V genes, and the cause of the others is not known. Within this sample are over 600,000 clones, with more than 80% of them counted one time only. The ten largest clones add up to roughly 0.25% of the sample. Material: peripheral blood. All receptors come from a woman under 30 with acute or convalescent COVID-19.

The chain is built from TRBV12-5 and TRBJ1-2, with D perhaps matching TRBD1 (6 bases). The CDR3 consists of 15 residues. The ends were cut back, 6 bases at V and 6 bases at J, with 20 bases in the middle. The germline V gene has CDR1 LGHNT and CDR2 FRNRAP. Written as DNA, the CDR3 is TGTGCTAGTGGACCCCCAGAAGGGGGATGGGATGGCTACACCTTC. This gives the protein CASGPPEGGWDGYTF.

The V and J genes are TRBV4-1 and TRBJ2-2, with TRBD1 identical over 8 bases. Germline CDR1 is MGHRA and CDR2 is YSYEKL. This CDR3 is 16 amino acids long. Trimming took 4 bases from V and 5 from J; bases not matched to a gene: 9. The CDR3 nucleotides read TGCGCCAGCAGCCCGGCAGGGGGCGGGCGGACCGGGGAGCTGTTTTTT. Translating it yields CASSPAGGGRTGELFF.

V usage is TRBV15 and J usage is TRBJ1-5; possibly TRBD1 for D (6 bases). Between the trimmed V and J ends, which lost 0 bases and 4 bases, there was a span of 19 bases. From germline, CDR1 is LNHNV and CDR2 YYDKDF (reference sequence). This CDR3 is built from 18 residues. CDR3 in DNA: TGTGCCACCAGCAGAGATAGGGGTCAACAGGGCATTAATCAGCCCCAGCATTTT. Its translation is CATSRDRGQQGINQPQHF. The full variable domain, its missing parts supplied by reference TRBV15 and TRBJ1-5, is DAMVIQNPRYQVTQFGKPVTLSCSQTLNHNVMYWYQQKSSQAPKLLFHYYDKDFNNEADTPDNFQSRRPNTSFCFLDIRSPGLGDTAMYLCATSRDRGQQGINQPQHFGDGTRLSIL.

This clone was picked up a small number of times. The chain is built from TRBV7-8 and TRBJ1-5; D unclear. Germline V gene lookup returns CDR1 SGHVS and CDR2 FQNEAQ. Trimming removed 2 bases at V and 10 bases at J, with 15 bases between. This CDR3 has 14 amino acids. CDR3 nucleotide sequence: TGTGCCAGCAGCTTAATTCGCCTTCGGGGACCCCAGCATTTT. Encoded protein: CASSLIRLRGPQHF.

With respect to this clone: This sample includes further DNA sequences coding for the same CDR3. The genes are TRBV18 and TRBJ1-2; D is uncertain. Germline CDR1 KGHSH, CDR2 LQKENI. This CDR3 is built from 13 residues. V lost 2 bases and J lost 3, with 7 bases in between. The CDR3 loop reads CASSPDTYYGYTF. CDR3 coding DNA: TGTGCCAGCTCACCAGACACATACTATGGCTACACCTTC.

The chain couples TRBV15 to TRBJ1-5; 11 nucleotides match TRBD1. With V trimmed by 6 bases and J by 7 bases, 8 bases remained unmatched. The CDR3 is 15 residues long. Germline loops: CDR1 LNHNV, CDR2 YYDKDF (reference sequence). CDR3 in DNA: TGTGCCACCAGACGGGACAGGGGGTTTTGGCAGCCCCAGCATTTT. It translates to CATRRDRGFWQPQHF. Full variable domain (rest looked up from reference TRBV15 and TRBJ1-5): DAMVIQNPRYQVTQFGKPVTLSCSQTLNHNVMYWYQQKSSQAPKLLFHYYDKDFNNEADTPDNFQSRRPNTSFCFLDIRSPGLGDTAMYLCATRRDRGFWQPQHFGDGTRLSIL.

The chain recombines TRBV11-2 with TRBJ2-3, with D possibly being TRBD1 (5 bases). The germline CDR1 and CDR2 sequences are SGHAT and FQNNGV. The CDR3 runs 16 residues. Between the trimmed V and J ends, which lost 1 base and 3 bases, there was a span of 14 bases. CDR3 sequence: CASSLGRTGRTDTQYF. The CDR3 DNA reads as TGTGCCAGCAGCTTAGGACGCACAGGTCGGACAGATACGCAGTATTTT.

V usage is TRBV7-8 and J usage is TRBJ2-7, with D perhaps TRBD1 (5 bases). The CDR3 is 15 amino acids. The V end was cut by 1 base, the J end by 0 bases, with 10 bases between. Germline V CDR1 and CDR2: SGHVS, FQNEAQ. The CDR3 DNA reads TGTGCCAGCAGCTTAGTCTTCGACAGCTCCTACGAGCAGTACTTC. It yields the protein CASSLVFDSSYEQYF.

The chain employs TRBV30 and TRBJ1-1; no reliable D call. This CDR3 comprises 11 residues. The ends were cut back, 0 bases at V and 10 bases at J, with 9 bases in the middle. Germline lookup yields CDR1 GTSNPN and CDR2 SVGIG (reference sequence). For the CDR3, the DNA is TGTGCCTGGAGTGTACGGGTTGGAGCTTTCTTT. Translation gives CAWSVRVGAFF.

On this clone itself: Other DNA variants within this sample encode the same CDR3. The chain employs TRBV4-3 and TRBJ1-2, with D perhaps TRBD1 (6 bases). Germline values: CDR1 LGHNA, CDR2 YSLEER. V lost 3 bases and J 4 bases, leaving 6 bases between the germline ends. The CDR3 is 12 residues long. As DNA, the CDR3 is TGCGCCAGCAGCCAGGGGGCCTATGGCTACACCTTC. Amino acid sequence: CASSQGAYGYTF.

This chain connects TRBV30 to TRBJ1-6; D gene uncertain. The V gene's germline CDR1 is GTSNPN and CDR2 SVGIG (reference sequence). V gave up 2 bases and J gave up 8 bases, with 7 bases separating them. The CDR3 runs 12 residues. CDR3 nucleotide sequence: TGTGCCTGGAGTTCCCCTCATTCACCCCTCCACTTT. This codes for CAWSSPHSPLHF.

This clone was seen just once. V is TRBV6-5 and J is TRBJ1-2; TRBD1 aligns across 7 bases. There are 13 residues in the CDR3. Germline values: CDR1 MNHEY, CDR2 SVGAGI. With 7 bases clipped from V and 8 bases from J, the junction kept 10 bases outside the gene matches. The CDR3 DNA reads as TGTGCCAGCAAAACCGACAGGGTCGGCGGCTACACCTTC. This gives the protein CASKTDRVGGYTF.

The chain has TRBV11-2 and TRBJ2-7; TRBD2 matches 12 bases. CDR1 and CDR2 (germline): SGHAT, FQNNGV. Germline trimming cut 7 bases from V and 4 bases from J; bases unmatched to any gene: 8. The CDR3 is 15 residues long. The CDR3 sequence is CASTRLAGVGYEQYF. CDR3 DNA sequence: TGTGCCAGCACCCGACTAGCGGGGGTTGGGTACGAGCAGTACTTC.

The chain couples TRBV27 to TRBJ1-1, with a possible D match to TRBD1 (6 bases). The CDR3 totals 14 residues. Between the trimmed V and J ends, which lost 7 bases and 1 base, there was a span of 13 bases. Germline CDR1 is MNHEY and CDR2 is SMNVEV (reference sequence). The CDR3 DNA reads TGTGCCAGCAAAGACCTGGGACAGAACACTGAAGCTTTCTTT. Translation: CASKDLGQNTEAFF.

The chain recombines TRBV15 with TRBJ1-5; D might be TRBD1 (5 bases). CDR1 and CDR2 from the germline V gene are LNHNV and YYDKDF (reference sequence). The CDR3 covers 15 residues. V was clipped by 4 bases and J by 7 bases, with 17 bases between them. The CDR3 DNA sequence: TGTGCCACCAGCACCTCTAAAGGGGTATCACAGCCCCAGCATTTT. Its translation: CATSTSKGVSQPQHF. Complete variable domain (other parts from reference TRBV15 and TRBJ1-5): DAMVIQNPRYQVTQFGKPVTLSCSQTLNHNVMYWYQQKSSQAPKLLFHYYDKDFNNEADTPDNFQSRRPNTSFCFLDIRSPGLGDTAMYLCATSTSKGVSQPQHFGDGTRLSIL.

This chain connects TRBV30 to TRBJ2-5; the match to TRBD2 covers 7 bases. Trimming cost V 3 bases and J 7 bases; bases outside gene matches: 8. Germline V gene lookup returns CDR1 GTSNPN and CDR2 SVGIG (reference sequence). The length of the CDR3 is 13 residues. CDR3: CAWRWTRHGTQYF. The CDR3 nucleotides read TGTGCCTGGAGGTGGACTAGGCATGGGACCCAGTACTTC.

The J gene is TRBJ1-1, the V gene TRBV6-2 or TRBV6-3, with D possibly TRBD1 on 6 matching bases. The V and J ends lost 2 bases and 5 bases respectively, with 15 bases between them. From germline, CDR1 is MNHEY and CDR2 SVGEGT. This CDR3 spans 15 amino acids. The CDR3 sequence: CASSYGVGGLTEAFF. In DNA form, the CDR3 reads TGTGCCAGCAGTTACGGCGTGGGGGGGCTGACTGAAGCTTTCTTT.

The chain couples TRBV3-1 (or the pseudogene TRBV3-2) to TRBJ1-1; 8 nucleotides align to TRBD1. Trimming removed 5 bases from V and 8 bases from J; junction bases left unmatched: 7. CDR1 and CDR2 from the germline V gene are LGHDT and YNNKEL (reference sequence). The CDR3 has 13 residues. The CDR3 nucleotides are TGTGCCAGCAGCTCCGGGACAGGCCTCGAAGCTTTCTTT. Translation: CASSSGTGLEAFF.

The gene calls are TRBV29-1 and TRBJ2-1; 10 positions agree with TRBD1. V gave up 6 bases and J gave up 6 bases; unmatched junction bases: 8. CDR3 length equals 14 residues. Germline V gene lookup returns CDR1 SQVTM and CDR2 ANQGSEA. Written as DNA, the CDR3 is TGCAGCGTCTCTGGACAGGGGGTCCTCAATGAGCAGTTCTTC. Translated, it gives CSVSGQGVLNEQFF.

V usage is TRBV5-4 and J usage is TRBJ2-1; maybe TRBD2 (6 bases). Germline loops: CDR1 SGHNT, CDR2 YYREEE (reference sequence). The length of the CDR3 is 15 residues. Trimming cost V 4 bases and J 2 bases, with 13 bases left between them. The CDR3 protein is CASSQTRGTYNEQFF. DNA of the CDR3: TGTGCCAGCAGCCAGACCCGGGGGACCTACAATGAGCAGTTCTTC. The entire variable domain, with the rest obtained from reference TRBV5-4 and TRBJ2-1, is as follows: ETGVTQSPTHLIKTRGQQVTLRCSSQSGHNTVSWYQQALGQGPQFIFQYYREEENGRGNFPPRFSGLQFPNYSSELNVNALELDDSALYLCASSQTRGTYNEQFFGPGTRLTVL.

The chain employs TRBV29-1 and TRBJ1-2; D is perhaps TRBD1 (5 bases). The CDR3 loop spans 14 amino acids. The germline CDR1 and CDR2 sequences are SQVTM and ANQGSEA. The V end lost 6 bases, the J end lost 4 bases, and 18 bases lay between the germline ends. This CDR3 reads CSVPVSGGGYGYTF. The CDR3 nucleotides read TGCAGCGTCCCTGTGAGTGGGGGAGGCTATGGCTACACCTTC.